This paragraph covers one T cell receptor beta chain sequence. Its antigen is currently unknown. The sample originates from a study of T cell responses to AZD1222 COVID-19 vaccine. The wider study: Second doses that came at about 4 or about 12 weeks were put together.

Whole-study findings and limits: Nearly half of spike-specific TCRs reportedly target unmutated variant regions. The donor group comprised mostly white British people and more females; the analysis possibly underestimated clonal diversity. There were vaccine-associated CD4 TCRs across spike, dominant at 160-218 and 743-854.

Generated by immunoSEQ multiplex PCR, the TCRdb table keeps only in-frame clones and is missing some. The sample lists roughly 62,000 clones, over 60% occurring once. The sequence came from an adult in good health. The source material was peripheral blood, sampled on day 0 of AZD1222 vaccination.

CDR3 amino acids: CAHRGGPGTEAFF. In DNA, the CDR3 is TGTGCCCACAGGGGGGGGCCGGGTACTGAAGCTTTCTTT. The chain couples TRBV7-8 to TRBJ1-1; 8 nucleotides match TRBD1. After removal of 11 bases from V and 5 bases from J, the junction contained 10 bases not matched to a gene. The CDR3 extends over 13 amino acids. The germline gives CDR1 SGHVS, CDR2 FQNEAQ.